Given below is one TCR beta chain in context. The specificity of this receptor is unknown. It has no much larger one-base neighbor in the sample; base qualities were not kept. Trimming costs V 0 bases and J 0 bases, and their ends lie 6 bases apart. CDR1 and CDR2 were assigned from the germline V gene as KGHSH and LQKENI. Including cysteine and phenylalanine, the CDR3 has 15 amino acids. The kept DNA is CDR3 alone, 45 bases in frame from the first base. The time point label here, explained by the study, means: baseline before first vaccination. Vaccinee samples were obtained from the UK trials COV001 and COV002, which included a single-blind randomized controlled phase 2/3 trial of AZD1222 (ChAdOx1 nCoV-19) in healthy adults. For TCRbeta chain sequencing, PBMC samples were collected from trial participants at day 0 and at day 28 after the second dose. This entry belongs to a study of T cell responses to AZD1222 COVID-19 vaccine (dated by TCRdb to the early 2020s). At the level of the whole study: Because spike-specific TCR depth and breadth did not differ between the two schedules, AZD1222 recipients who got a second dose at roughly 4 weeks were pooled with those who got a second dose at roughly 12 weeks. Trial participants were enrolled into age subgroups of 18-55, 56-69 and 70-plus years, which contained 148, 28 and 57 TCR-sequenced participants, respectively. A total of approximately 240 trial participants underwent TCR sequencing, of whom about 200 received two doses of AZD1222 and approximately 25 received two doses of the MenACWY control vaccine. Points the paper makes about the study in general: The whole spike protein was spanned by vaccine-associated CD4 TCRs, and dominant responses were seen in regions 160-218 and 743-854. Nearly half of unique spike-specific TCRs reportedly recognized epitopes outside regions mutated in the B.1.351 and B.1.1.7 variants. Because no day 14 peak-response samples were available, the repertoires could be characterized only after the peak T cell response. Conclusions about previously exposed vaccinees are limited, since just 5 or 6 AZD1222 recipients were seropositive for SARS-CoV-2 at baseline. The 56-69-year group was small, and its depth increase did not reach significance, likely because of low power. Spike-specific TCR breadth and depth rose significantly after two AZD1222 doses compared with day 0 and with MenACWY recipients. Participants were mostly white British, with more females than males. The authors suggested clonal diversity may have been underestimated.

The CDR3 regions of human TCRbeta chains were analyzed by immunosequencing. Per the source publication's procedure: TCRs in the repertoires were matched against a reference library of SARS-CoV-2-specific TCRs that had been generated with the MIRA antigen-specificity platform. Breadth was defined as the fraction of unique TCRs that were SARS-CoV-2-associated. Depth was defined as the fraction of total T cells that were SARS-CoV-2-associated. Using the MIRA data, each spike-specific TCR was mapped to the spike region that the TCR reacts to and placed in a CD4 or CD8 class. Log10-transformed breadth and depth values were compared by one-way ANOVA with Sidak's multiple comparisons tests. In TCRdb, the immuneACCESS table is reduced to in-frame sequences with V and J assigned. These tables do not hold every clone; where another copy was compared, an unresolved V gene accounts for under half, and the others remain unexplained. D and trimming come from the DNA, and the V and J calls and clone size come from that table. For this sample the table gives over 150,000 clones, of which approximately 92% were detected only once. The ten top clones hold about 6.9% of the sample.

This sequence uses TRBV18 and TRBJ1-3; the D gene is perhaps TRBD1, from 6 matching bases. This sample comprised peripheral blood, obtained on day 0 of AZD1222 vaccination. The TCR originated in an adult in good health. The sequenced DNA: TGTGCCAGCTCACCACCGGGGGCCTCTGGAAACACCATATATTTT. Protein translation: CASSPPGASGNTIYF. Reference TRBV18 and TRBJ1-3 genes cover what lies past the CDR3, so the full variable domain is NAGVMQNPRHLVRRRGQEARLRCSPMKGHSHVYWYRQLPEEGLKFMVYLQKENIIDESGMPKERFSAEFPKEGPSILRIQQVVRGDSAAYFCASSPPGASGNTIYFGEGSWLTVV.